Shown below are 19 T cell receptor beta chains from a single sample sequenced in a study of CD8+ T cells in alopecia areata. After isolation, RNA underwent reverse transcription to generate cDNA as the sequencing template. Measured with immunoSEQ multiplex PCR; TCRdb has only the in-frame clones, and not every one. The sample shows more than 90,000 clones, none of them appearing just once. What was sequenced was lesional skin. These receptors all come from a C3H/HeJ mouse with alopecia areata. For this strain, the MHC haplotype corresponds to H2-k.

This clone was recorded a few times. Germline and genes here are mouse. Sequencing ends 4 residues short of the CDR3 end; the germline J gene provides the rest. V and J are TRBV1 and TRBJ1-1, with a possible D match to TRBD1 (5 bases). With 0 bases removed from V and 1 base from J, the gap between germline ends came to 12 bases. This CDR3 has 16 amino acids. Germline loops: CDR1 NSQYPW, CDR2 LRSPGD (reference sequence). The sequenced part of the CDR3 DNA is TGCACCTGCAGTGCAGAAGGGCGCAGGGAAAACACA. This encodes CTCSAEGRRENT. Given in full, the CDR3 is CTCSAEGRRENTEVFF.

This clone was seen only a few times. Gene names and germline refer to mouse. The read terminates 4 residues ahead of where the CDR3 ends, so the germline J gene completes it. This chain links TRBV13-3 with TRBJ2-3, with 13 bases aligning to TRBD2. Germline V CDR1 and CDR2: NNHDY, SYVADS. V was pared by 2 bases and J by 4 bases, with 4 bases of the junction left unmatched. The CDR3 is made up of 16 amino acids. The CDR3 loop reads CASSEGTGGGTETLYF. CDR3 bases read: TGTGCCAGCAGTGAGGGGACTGGGGGGGGAACAGAA.

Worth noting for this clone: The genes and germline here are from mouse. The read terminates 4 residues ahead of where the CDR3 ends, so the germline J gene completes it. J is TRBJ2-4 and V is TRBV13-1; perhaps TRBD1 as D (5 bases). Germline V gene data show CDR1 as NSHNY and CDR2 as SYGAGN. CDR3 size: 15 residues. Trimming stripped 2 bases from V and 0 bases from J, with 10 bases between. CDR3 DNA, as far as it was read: TGTGCCAGCAGTGAGAAGACAGCTAGTCAAAAC. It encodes CASSEKTASQN. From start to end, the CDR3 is CASSEKTASQNTLYF.

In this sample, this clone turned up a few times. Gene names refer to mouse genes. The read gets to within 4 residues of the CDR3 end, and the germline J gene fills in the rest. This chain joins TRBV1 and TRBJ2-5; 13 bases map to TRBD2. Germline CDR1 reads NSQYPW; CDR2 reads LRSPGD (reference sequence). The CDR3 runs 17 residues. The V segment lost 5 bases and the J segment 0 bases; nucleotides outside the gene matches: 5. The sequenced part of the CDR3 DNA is TGCACCTGCAGTCCGGGACTGGGGGGGGTTAACCAAGAC. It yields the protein CTCSPGLGGVNQD. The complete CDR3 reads CTCSPGLGGVNQDTQYF.

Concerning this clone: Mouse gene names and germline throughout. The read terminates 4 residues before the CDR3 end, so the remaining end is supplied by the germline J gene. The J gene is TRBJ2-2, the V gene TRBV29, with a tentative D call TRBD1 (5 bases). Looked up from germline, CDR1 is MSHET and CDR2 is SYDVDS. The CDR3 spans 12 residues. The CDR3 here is CASIQGGGQLYF. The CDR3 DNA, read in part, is TGTGCTAGCATTCAGGGCGGCGGG.

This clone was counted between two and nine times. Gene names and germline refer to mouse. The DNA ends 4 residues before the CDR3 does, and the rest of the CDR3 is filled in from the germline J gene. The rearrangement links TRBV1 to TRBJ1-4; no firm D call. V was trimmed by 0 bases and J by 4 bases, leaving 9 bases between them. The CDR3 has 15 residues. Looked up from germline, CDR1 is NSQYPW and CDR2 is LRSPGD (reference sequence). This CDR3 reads CTCSADPGLNERLFF. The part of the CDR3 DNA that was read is TGCACCTGCAGTGCAGATCCAGGTCTCAACGAA.

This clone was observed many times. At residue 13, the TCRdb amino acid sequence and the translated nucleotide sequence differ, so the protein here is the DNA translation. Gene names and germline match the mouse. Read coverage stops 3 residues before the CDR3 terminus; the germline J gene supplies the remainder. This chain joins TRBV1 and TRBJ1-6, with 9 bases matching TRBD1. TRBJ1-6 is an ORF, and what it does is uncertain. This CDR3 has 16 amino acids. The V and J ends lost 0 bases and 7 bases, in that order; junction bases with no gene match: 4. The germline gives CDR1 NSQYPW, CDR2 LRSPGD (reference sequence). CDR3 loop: CTCSADRQGENSPLYF. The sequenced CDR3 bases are TGCACCTGCAGTGCAGACCGACAGGGGGAAAATTCGCCC.

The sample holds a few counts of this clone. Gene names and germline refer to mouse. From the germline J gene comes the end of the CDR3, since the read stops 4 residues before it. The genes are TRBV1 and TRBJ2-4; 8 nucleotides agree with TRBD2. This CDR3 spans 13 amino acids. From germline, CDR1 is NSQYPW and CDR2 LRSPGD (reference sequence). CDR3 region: CTCSAGLGNTLYF. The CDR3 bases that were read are TGCACCTGCAGTGCAGGACTGGGGAAC.

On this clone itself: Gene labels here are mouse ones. CDR3 DNA, as far as it was read: TGTGCCAGCAGTGATGCCCCTGGGCCTGCAAACACCGGG. It yields the protein CASSDAPGPANTG. The full CDR3 is CASSDAPGPANTGQLYF. This chain joins TRBV13-3 and TRBJ2-2; TRBD2 is a possible D gene (5 bases). The CDR3 extends 4 residues past the end of the read, so its final part is completed from the germline J gene. V was pared by 0 bases and J by 0 bases, with 12 bases between. The CDR3 consists of 17 residues. The germline V gene encodes CDR1 NNHDY and CDR2 SYVADS.

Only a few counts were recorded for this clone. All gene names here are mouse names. Partial CDR3 DNA: TGTGCCAGCAGTCTGACAGGGGGCATCCAAGAC. Protein: CASSLTGGIQD. The CDR3 in full is CASSLTGGIQDTQYF. This rearrangement joins TRBV13-3 to TRBJ2-5, with 10 bases aligning to TRBD1. The read comes to an end 4 residues before the CDR3 does, leaving the germline J gene to fill in the end. The germline gives CDR1 NNHDY, CDR2 SYVADS. The V and J ends lost 4 bases and 2 bases, in that order; junction bases with no gene match: 4. The CDR3 loop spans 15 amino acids.

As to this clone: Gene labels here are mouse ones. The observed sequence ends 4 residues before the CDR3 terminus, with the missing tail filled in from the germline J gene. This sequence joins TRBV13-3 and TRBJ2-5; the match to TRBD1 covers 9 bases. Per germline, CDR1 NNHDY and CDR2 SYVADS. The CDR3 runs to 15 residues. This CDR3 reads CASSEPGQGGDTQYF. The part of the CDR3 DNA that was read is TGTGCCAGCAGTGAACCGGGACAGGGAGGGGAC.

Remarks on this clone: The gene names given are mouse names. The part of the CDR3 DNA that was read is TGTGCCAGCAGTATAGTGGGACAGGGCGAA. This gives the protein CASSIVGQGE. Given in full, the CDR3 is CASSIVGQGERLFF. The chain is built from TRBV19 and TRBJ1-4, with 9 bases identical to TRBD1. Sequencing ends 4 residues short of the CDR3 end; the germline J gene provides the rest. Germline V gene data show CDR1 as FNHDT and CDR2 as SITEND (reference sequence). The CDR3 runs to 14 residues.

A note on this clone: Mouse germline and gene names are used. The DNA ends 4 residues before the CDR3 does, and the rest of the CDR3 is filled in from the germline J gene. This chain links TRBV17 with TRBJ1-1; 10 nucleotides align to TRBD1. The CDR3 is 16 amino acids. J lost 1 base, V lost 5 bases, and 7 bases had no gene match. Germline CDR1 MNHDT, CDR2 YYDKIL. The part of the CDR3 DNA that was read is TGTGCTAGCAGTGTGGGACAGGGGAGGGGAAACACA. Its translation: CASSVGQGRGNT. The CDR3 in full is CASSVGQGRGNTEVFF. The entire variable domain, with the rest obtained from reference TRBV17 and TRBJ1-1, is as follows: DTTVKQNPRYKLARVGKPVNLICSQTMNHDTMYWYQKKPNQAPKLLLFYYDKILNREADTFEKFQSSRPNNSFCSLYIGSAGLEYSAMYLCASSVGQGRGNTEVFFGKGTRLTVV.

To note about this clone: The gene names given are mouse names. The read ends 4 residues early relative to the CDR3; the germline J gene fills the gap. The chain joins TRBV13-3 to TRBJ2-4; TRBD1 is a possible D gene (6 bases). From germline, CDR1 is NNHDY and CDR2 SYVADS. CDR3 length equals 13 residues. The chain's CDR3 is CASSDRQGNTLYF. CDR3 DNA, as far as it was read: TGTGCCAGCAGTGACAGGCAGGGGAAC.

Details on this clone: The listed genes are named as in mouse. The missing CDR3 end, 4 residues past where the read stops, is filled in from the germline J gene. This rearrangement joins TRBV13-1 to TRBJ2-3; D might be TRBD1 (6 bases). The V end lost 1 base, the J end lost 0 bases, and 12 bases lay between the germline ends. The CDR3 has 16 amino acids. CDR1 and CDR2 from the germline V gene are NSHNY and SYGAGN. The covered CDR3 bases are TGTGCCAGCAGTGATCCCGGGACATCTAGTGCAGAA. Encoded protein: CASSDPGTSSAE. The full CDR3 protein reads CASSDPGTSSAETLYF.

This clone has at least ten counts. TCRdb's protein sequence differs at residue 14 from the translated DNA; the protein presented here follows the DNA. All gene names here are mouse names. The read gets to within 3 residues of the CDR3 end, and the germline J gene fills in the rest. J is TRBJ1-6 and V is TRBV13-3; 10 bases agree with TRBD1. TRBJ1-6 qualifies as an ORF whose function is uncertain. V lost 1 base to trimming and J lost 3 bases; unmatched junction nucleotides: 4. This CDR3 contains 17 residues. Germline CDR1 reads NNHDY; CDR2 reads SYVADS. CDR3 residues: CASSDLRDRGYNSPLYF. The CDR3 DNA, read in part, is TGTGCCAGCAGTGATTTGAGGGACAGGGGCTATAATTCGCCC.

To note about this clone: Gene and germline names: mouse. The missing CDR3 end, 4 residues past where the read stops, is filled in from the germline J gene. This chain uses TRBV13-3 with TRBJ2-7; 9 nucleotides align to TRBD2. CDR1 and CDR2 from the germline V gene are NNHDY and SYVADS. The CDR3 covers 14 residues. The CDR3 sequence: CASSDDGLGYEQYF. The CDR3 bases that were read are TGTGCCAGCAGTGATGATGGACTGGGGTAT.

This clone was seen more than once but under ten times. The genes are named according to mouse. CDR3 loop: CASSDALGGDTQYF. The CDR3 bases that were read are TGTGCCAGCAGTGATGCTCTGGGGGGTGAC. This chain links TRBV13-1 with TRBJ2-5, with TRBD2 matching over 8 bases. The CDR3 end falls 4 residues outside the read, so it is completed with the germline J gene. The CDR3 length is 14 residues. The V gene's germline CDR1 is NSHNY and CDR2 SYGAGN.

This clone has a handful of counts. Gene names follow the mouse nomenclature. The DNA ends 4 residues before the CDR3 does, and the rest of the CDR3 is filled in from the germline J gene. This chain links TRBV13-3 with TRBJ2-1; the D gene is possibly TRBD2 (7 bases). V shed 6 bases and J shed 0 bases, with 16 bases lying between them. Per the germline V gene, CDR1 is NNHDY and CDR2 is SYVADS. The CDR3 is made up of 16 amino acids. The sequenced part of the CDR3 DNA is TGTGCCAGCACCGATGCGGGGGGCGATAACTATGCT. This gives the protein CASTDAGGDNYA. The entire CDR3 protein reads CASTDAGGDNYAEQFF.